The 23 T cell receptor beta chains in this list originate from one sample, sequenced in a study of long-term antiretroviral therapy in people with HIV. Researchers report immunoSEQ v3.0 was run at survey level. Repertoires were generated with immunoSEQ multiplex PCR, while TCRdb's copy carries only in-frame clones and drops some. The data contain approximately 15,000 clones, approximately 86% of them singletons. The sample in question was unsorted PBMCs, obtained 6.2 years after starting antiretroviral therapy. These receptors all come from a man in his forties or fifties with HIV.

This chain uses TRBV14 with TRBJ2-1; the D is unclear. CDR1 and CDR2 from the germline V gene are SGHDN and FVKESK. The length of the CDR3 is 13 residues. Trimming took off 0 bases at V and 10 bases at J, with 10 bases between the two ends. The CDR3 loop is CASSQDLAREQFF. CDR3 nucleotide sequence: TGTGCCAGCAGCCAAGATCTTGCAAGGGAGCAGTTCTTC.

This chain connects TRBV27 to TRBJ2-7, with D uncertain. The CDR3 totals 14 residues. CDR1 and CDR2 (germline): MNHEY, SMNVEV (reference sequence). The V and J ends lost 5 bases and 3 bases respectively, with 14 bases between them. DNA of the CDR3: TGTGCCAGCAGTCCCCCCGGCAGACTCTACGAGCAGTACTTC. It is translated as CASSPPGRLYEQYF.

The chain uses TRBV19 and TRBJ2-1; 9 bases agree with TRBD2. CDR1 LNHDA and CDR2 SQIVND come from the germline V gene (reference sequence). The length of the CDR3 is 15 residues. V was clipped by 6 bases and J by 4 bases; unmatched bases: 7. CDR3 sequence (DNA): TGTGCCAGTAGCCTAGGACTAGCGACTTACAATGAGCAGTTCTTC. This gives the protein CASSLGLATYNEQFF.

The chain combines TRBV27 with TRBJ2-5; TRBD2 matches at 11 bases. The germline V gene has CDR1 MNHEY and CDR2 SMNVEV (reference sequence). The CDR3 consists of 16 residues. After removal of 4 bases from V and 1 base from J, the junction contained 5 bases not matched to a gene. For the CDR3, the DNA is TGTGCCAGCAGTTACCGACTAGCGGGACCCCAAGAGACCCAGTACTTC. It yields the protein CASSYRLAGPQETQYF.

J is TRBJ2-1 and V is TRBV9; 11 nucleotides align to TRBD2. The ends lost 4 bases at V and 0 bases at J; junction bases unmatched: 9. The CDR3 is 18 amino acids. Germline loops: CDR1 SGDLS, CDR2 YYNGEE. Here the CDR3 DNA reads TGTGCCAGCAGCCAAGTCCCTAGCGGGAGGAGCTCCTACAATGAGCAGTTCTTC. It specifies CASSQVPSGRSSYNEQFF.

The chain is built from TRBV7-2 and TRBJ2-1, with D unclear. Germline CDR1 and CDR2: SGHTA and FQGNSA. Trimming removed 5 bases from V and 4 bases from J, with 9 bases in between. This CDR3 spans 13 amino acids. The DNA of the CDR3 is TGTGCCAGCAGCCGAGACTTATACAATGAGCAGTTCTTC. Translated: CASSRDLYNEQFF. Full variable domain (outside the CDR3, taken from reference TRBV7-2 and TRBJ2-1): GAGVSQSPSNKVTEKGKDVELRCDPISGHTALYWYRQSLGQGLEFLIYFQGNSAPDKSGLPSDRFSAERTGGSVSTLTIQRTQQEDSAVYLCASSRDLYNEQFFGPGTRLTVL.

V and J are TRBV6-6 and TRBJ2-7, with D tentatively TRBD1 (5 bases). This CDR3 has 15 residues. Trimming cost V 0 bases and J 6 bases, with 15 bases left between them. Germline loops: CDR1 MNHNY, CDR2 SVGAGI (reference sequence). This CDR3 reads CASSYSGQGNVEQYF. In nucleotides, the CDR3 is TGTGCCAGCAGTTACTCTGGCCAGGGTAACGTCGAGCAGTACTTC.

This clone was recorded a few times. A read error is possible here, since a much larger clone lies one base away. This sample includes further DNA sequences coding for the same CDR3. The genes are TRBV9 and TRBJ2-1, with D hard to call. Germline lookup yields CDR1 SGDLS and CDR2 YYNGEE. The CDR3 totals 13 residues. The V end was cut by 0 bases, the J end by 2 bases, with 3 bases between. CDR3 protein: CASSVGAYNEQFF. The CDR3 DNA follows: TGTGCCAGCAGCGTAGGCGCCTACAATGAGCAGTTCTTC.

This chain links TRBV6-6 with TRBJ2-3, with no clear D. Germline CDR1 is MNHNY and CDR2 is SVGAGI (reference sequence). This CDR3 is built from 12 residues. The germline V and J ends were trimmed by 2 bases and 6 bases, with 6 bases remaining between them. In DNA, the CDR3 is TGTGCCAGCAGTTACAGCCCGGATACGCAGTATTTT. It codes for CASSYSPDTQYF.

This chain connects TRBV6-5 to TRBJ2-1, with D perhaps TRBD1 (5 bases). CDR1 is MNHEY, CDR2 SVGAGI, per germline. The CDR3 runs 15 residues. V was clipped by 4 bases and J by 14 bases, with 24 bases between them. Here the CDR3 reads CASSLTFKGREEEFF. CDR3 sequence (DNA): TGTGCCAGCAGTTTGACTTTTAAGGGCAGGGAAGAGGAGTTCTTC.

The chain couples TRBV6-5 to TRBJ2-3; the D gene is possibly TRBD1 (5 bases). Germline V gene sequence: CDR1 MNHEY, CDR2 SVGAGI. This CDR3 is 13 amino acids long. The germline V and J ends were trimmed by 2 bases and 4 bases, with 7 bases remaining between them. The CDR3, as DNA: TGTGCCAGCAGTTACACAGGATCAGATACGCAGTATTTT. It translates to CASSYTGSDTQYF.

The gene calls are TRBV11-2 and TRBJ2-1; unclear D gene. This CDR3 comprises 11 residues. Germline V gene data show CDR1 as SGHAT and CDR2 as FQNNGV. V lost 3 bases and J 4 bases, leaving 1 base between the germline ends. As DNA, the CDR3 is TGTGCCAGCAGCTTTTACAATGAGCAGTTCTTC. This codes for CASSFYNEQFF.

CDR3 residues: CASSQDMGYGYTF. The CDR3 DNA sequence: TGCGCCAGCAGCCAAGACATGGGCTATGGCTACACCTTC. The chain combines TRBV4-1 with TRBJ1-2; D gene uncertain. The V and J ends lost 0 bases and 4 bases respectively, with 6 bases between them. Per germline, CDR1 MGHRA and CDR2 YSYEKL. The CDR3 sequence is 13 residues long.

The rearrangement joins TRBV19 to TRBJ2-2; TRBD2 matches 11 bases. Germline V gene data show CDR1 as LNHDA and CDR2 as SQIVND (reference sequence). The CDR3 sequence is 18 residues long. J was trimmed by 5 bases and V by 1 base; bases with no gene match: 9. In DNA form, the CDR3 reads TGTGCCAGTAGTATAGGTCGGACACGACTAGCGGGGACCGGGGAGCTGTTTTTT. Translated: CASSIGRTRLAGTGELFF. The entire variable domain, with the rest obtained from reference TRBV19 and TRBJ2-2, is as follows: DGGITQSPKYLFRKEGQNVTLSCEQNLNHDAMYWYRQDPGQGLRLIYYSQIVNDFQKGDIAEGYSVSREKKESFPLTVTSAQKNPTAFYLCASSIGRTRLAGTGELFFGEGSRLTVL.

The chain combines TRBV28 with TRBJ2-3; D is unclear. The CDR3 length is 13 residues. V was shortened by 7 bases and J by 5 bases, with 13 bases between the two germline ends. Germline-derived CDR1 and CDR2 are MDHEN and SYDVKM. The CDR3 nucleotides are TGTGCCAGCATAGGACCTCTAAGAGATACGCAGTATTTT. Its protein product is CASIGPLRDTQYF.

The genes are TRBV2 and TRBJ1-1, with 10 bases fitting TRBD1. Germline V gene lookup returns CDR1 SNHLY and CDR2 FYNNEI. The CDR3 is 15 amino acids. The V and J ends lost 5 bases and 10 bases, in that order; junction bases with no gene match: 13. CDR3 amino acids: CASSYDTRTGGPAFF. The CDR3 bases are TGTGCCAGCAGTTACGATACCCGGACAGGGGGACCAGCTTTCTTT.

A single count supports this clone. V is TRBV5-4 and J is TRBJ2-7; D is perhaps TRBD2 (5 bases). This CDR3 has 16 amino acids. In germline, CDR1 is SGHNT, CDR2 YYREEE (reference sequence). The ends were cut back, 4 bases at V and 5 bases at J, with 22 bases in the middle. CDR3 sequence: CASSQDLSRGRDEQYF. The CDR3, as DNA: TGTGCCAGCAGCCAAGACCTTTCTAGAGGGCGGGACGAGCAGTACTTC.

The chain combines TRBV4-1 with TRBJ2-2, with 7 bases matching TRBD1. Germline trimming cut 2 bases from V and 0 bases from J; bases unmatched to any gene: 3. The germline V gene encodes CDR1 MGHRA and CDR2 YSYEKL. This CDR3 region has 16 residues. The CDR3 is CASSQWDRANTGELFF. The CDR3 DNA reads TGCGCCAGCAGCCAATGGGACAGAGCGAACACCGGGGAGCTGTTTTTT.

The rearrangement joins TRBV7-2 to TRBJ2-1; TRBD1 matches 7 bases. Trimming removed 0 bases from V and 10 bases from J; junction bases left unmatched: 3. CDR3 length: 13 residues. Germline values: CDR1 SGHTA, CDR2 FQGNSA. As DNA, the CDR3 is TGTGCCAGCAGCTTAGCCCGGGACAGAGAGCAGTTCTTC. This translates into CASSLARDREQFF. Complete variable domain (other parts from reference TRBV7-2 and TRBJ2-1): GAGVSQSPSNKVTEKGKDVELRCDPISGHTALYWYRQSLGQGLEFLIYFQGNSAPDKSGLPSDRFSAERTGGSVSTLTIQRTQQEDSAVYLCASSLARDREQFFGPGTRLTVL.

This chain joins TRBV6-5 and TRBJ1-1; 8 positions match TRBD1. CDR1 and CDR2 from the germline V gene are MNHEY and SVGAGI. J gave up 1 base and V 4 bases, and 2 bases lay outside the gene matches. The CDR3 covers 14 residues. For the CDR3, the DNA is TGTGCCAGCAGTTGGCAGGGGGCGAACACTGAAGCTTTCTTT. Translation gives CASSWQGANTEAFF.

The chain carries TRBV28 and TRBJ2-1, with D perhaps matching TRBD2 (5 bases). The germline gives CDR1 MDHEN, CDR2 SYDVKM. The CDR3 extends over 14 amino acids. With 5 bases removed from V and 6 bases from J, the gap between germline ends came to 14 bases. CDR3 coding DNA: TGTGCCAGCAGTGAGGGTACCCCTATCAATGAGCAGTTCTTC. Translating it yields CASSEGTPINEQFF.

The rearrangement joins TRBV6-1 to TRBJ2-3, with no clear D. Germline V gene data show CDR1 as MNHNS and CDR2 as SASEGT. Trimming shortened V by 3 bases and J by 2 bases, and 12 bases separated the two germline ends. The CDR3 is 15 residues long. The chain's CDR3 is CASSEGPASTDTQYF. CDR3 bases: TGTGCCAGCAGTGAGGGCCCTGCCTCCACAGATACGCAGTATTTT.

This chain links TRBV25-1 with TRBJ1-1, with D possibly being TRBD1 (6 bases). V lost 7 bases and J 0 bases, leaving 12 bases between the germline ends. In germline, CDR1 is MGHDK, CDR2 SYGVNS. The length of the CDR3 is 14 residues. The CDR3 DNA reads TGTGCCAGCACGGTGGCAGGGGTGAACACTGAAGCTTTCTTT. Translated: CASTVAGVNTEAFF.